A single sample is the source of the 22 T cell receptor beta chains below, sequenced in a study of blood T cell repertoires in COVID-19. Only in-frame clones appear in the TCRdb table, and some are missing; sequencing was by immunoSEQ multiplex PCR. The sample includes about 400,000 clones, around 86% seen only once; the top ten take 2.5% to 3.5%. Sequenced input: peripheral blood. The receptors derive from a human donor in a cohort sampled during active COVID-19.

The chain employs TRBV5-1 and TRBJ2-5; 9 bases are shared with TRBD2. The CDR3 is made up of 16 amino acids. CDR1 is SGHRS, CDR2 YFSETQ, per germline. With V trimmed by 5 bases and J by 1 base, 9 bases remained unmatched. The CDR3 nucleotides are TGCGCCAGCAGAGCTAGGACTAGCGTTCTCCAAGAGACCCAGTACTTC. Protein product: CASRARTSVLQETQYF.

The rearrangement links TRBV19 to TRBJ2-5; D is undetermined. V was clipped by 5 bases and J by 4 bases, with 11 bases between them. Germline V gives CDR1 LNHDA, CDR2 SQIVND (reference sequence). The CDR3 sequence is 13 residues long. In nucleotides, the CDR3 is TGTGCCAGTAGTCCCGTGACTGTAGAGACCCAGTACTTC. Translating it yields CASSPVTVETQYF.

The genes are TRBV5-6 and TRBJ1-1, with D uncertain. Germline CDR1 and CDR2: SGHDT and YYEEEE. Trimming cost V 1 base and J 5 bases, with 9 bases left between them. The CDR3 runs to 13 residues. The chain's CDR3 is CASSLSGVTEAFF. The CDR3 DNA follows: TGTGCCAGCAGCTTGTCCGGGGTTACTGAAGCTTTCTTT.

The chain recombines TRBV19 with TRBJ2-7; 7 bases fit TRBD1. CDR1 is LNHDA and CDR2 is SQIVND in the germline V gene (reference sequence). This CDR3 spans 14 amino acids. The ends lost 7 bases at V and 1 base at J; junction bases unmatched: 7. The CDR3 DNA is TGTGCCAGTAATTCTCCGGGACAGTCCTACGAGCAGTACTTC. It specifies CASNSPGQSYEQYF. Full variable domain (rest looked up from reference TRBV19 and TRBJ2-7): DGGITQSPKYLFRKEGQNVTLSCEQNLNHDAMYWYRQDPGQGLRLIYYSQIVNDFQKGDIAEGYSVSREKKESFPLTVTSAQKNPTAFYLCASNSPGQSYEQYFGPGTRLTVT.

This clone was picked up one time. The J gene is TRBJ2-3, the V gene TRBV28, with 14 bases lining up with TRBD2. V lost 3 bases and J lost 6; bases outside the gene matches: 11. Germline loops: CDR1 MDHEN, CDR2 SYDVKM. CDR3 length: 18 amino acids. The CDR3 region has the DNA TGTGCCAGCAGTTTCCCGACTAGCGGGAGGGTCCAAGGGGATACGCAGTATTTT. Amino acids: CASSFPTSGRVQGDTQYF.

The chain employs TRBV11-3 and TRBJ2-3; weak D call: TRBD2 (5 bases). Germline V gene data show CDR1 as SGHNT and CDR2 as YENEEA. V dropped 5 bases and J dropped 3 bases, with 12 bases sitting between them. The CDR3 runs 14 residues. The CDR3 coding sequence is TGTGCCAGCAGCCCCGGGGTATCGACAGATACGCAGTATTTT. The encoded protein is CASSPGVSTDTQYF.

Only one count was recorded for this clone. The chain uses TRBV3-1 (or the pseudogene TRBV3-2) and TRBJ1-2; 7 bases agree with TRBD1. V trimming: 0 bases; J trimming: 8 bases; junction bases outside the gene matches: 6. Germline lookup yields CDR1 LGHDT and CDR2 YNNKEL (reference sequence). The CDR3 loop spans 14 amino acids. The CDR3 region has the DNA TGTGCCAGCAGCCAAGATCCCGGACAGGAGGGCTACACCTTC. This sequence encodes CASSQDPGQEGYTF.

The chain joins TRBV5-1 to TRBJ1-5, with D perhaps matching TRBD1 (5 bases). Germline V gene lookup returns CDR1 SGHRS and CDR2 YFSETQ. Trimming removed 4 bases from V and 5 bases from J, with 10 bases in between. This CDR3 has 13 residues. The CDR3 protein is CASSISRDQPQHF. For the CDR3, the DNA is TGCGCCAGCAGCATCAGCAGGGATCAGCCCCAGCATTTT.

The rearrangement links TRBV20-1 to TRBJ1-4; D is perhaps TRBD1 (5 bases). Germline loops: CDR1 DFQATT, CDR2 SNEGSKA (reference sequence). CDR3 size: 11 residues. Trimming pared 3 bases from V and 6 bases from J, leaving 5 bases between. The CDR3 sequence is CSARTDEKLFF. The CDR3, as DNA: TGCAGTGCTAGGACAGATGAAAAACTGTTTTTT.

The DNA for the CDR3 is TGTGCCAGCAGCTTATGGGGCGGTGGGACTGAAGCTTTCTTT. It encodes CASSLWGGGTEAFF. J is TRBJ1-1 and V is TRBV7-8; possibly TRBD1 for D (5 bases). The germline V and J ends were trimmed by 2 bases and 5 bases, with 12 bases remaining between them. Germline CDR1 SGHVS, CDR2 FQNEAQ. This CDR3 spans 14 amino acids.

The rearrangement links TRBV11-1 to TRBJ2-1, with D maybe TRBD1 (5 bases). V was clipped by 7 bases and J by 4 bases, with 14 bases between them. Per the germline V gene, CDR1 is SGHAT and CDR2 is FQDESV (reference sequence). This CDR3 has 14 residues. DNA of the CDR3: TGTGCCAGCATCCCTGGGGCAGGATACAATGAGCAGTTCTTC. Translating it yields CASIPGAGYNEQFF.

The V gene is TRBV3-1 (or the pseudogene TRBV3-2), the J gene TRBJ2-7, with 8 bases lining up with TRBD2. Germline V gene data show CDR1 as LGHDT and CDR2 as YNNKEL (reference sequence). Trimming took 0 bases from V and 7 from J; bases not matched to a gene: 8. The CDR3 length is 15 residues. The CDR3 DNA reads as TGTGCCAGCAGCCAAGATGAGGCGGGAGGAGGTGAGCAGTACTTC. It is translated as CASSQDEAGGGEQYF.

The chain employs TRBV4-1 and TRBJ2-7, with D maybe TRBD1 (6 bases). The CDR3 length is 13 residues. Trimming removed 4 bases from V and 7 bases from J, with 14 bases in between. Germline V gene sequence: CDR1 MGHRA, CDR2 YSYEKL. The CDR3 coding sequence is TGCGCCAGCAGCCGGGACATGCGCCTGGAGCAGTACTTC. It is translated as CASSRDMRLEQYF.

The V and J genes are TRBV2 and TRBJ2-3; 16 positions agree with TRBD2. This CDR3 is 19 amino acids long. CDR1 and CDR2 from the germline V gene are SNHLY and FYNNEI. J was trimmed by 4 bases and V by 5 bases; bases with no gene match: 12. The DNA for the CDR3 is TGTGCCAGCAGTACCGGGACTAGCGGGAGGGCCGTGGTCCCAGATACGCAGTATTTT. Its translation is CASSTGTSGRAVVPDTQYF.

This sequence joins TRBV27 and TRBJ1-5, with TRBD1 matching 7 bases. CDR1 is MNHEY and CDR2 is SMNVEV in the germline V gene (reference sequence). V was pared by 3 bases and J by 5 bases, with 1 base of the junction left unmatched. The length of the CDR3 is 13 residues. CDR3 nucleotide sequence: TGTGCCAGCAGTTTCGGACAGGATCAGCCCCAGCATTTT. This gives the protein CASSFGQDQPQHF.

The chain is built from TRBV7-9 and TRBJ1-3; D is unresolved. The CDR3 consists of 15 residues. V was shortened by 4 bases and J by 0 bases, with 10 bases between the two germline ends. Germline-derived CDR1 and CDR2 are SEHNR and FQNEAQ (reference sequence). The CDR3 DNA reads as TGTGCCAGCAGCTCCGTCCGGAGCTCTGGAAACACCATATATTTT. It translates to CASSSVRSSGNTIYF.

This clone showed up just a few times. J is TRBJ1-1 and V is TRBV19; 7 bases agree with TRBD1. Germline V CDR1 and CDR2: LNHDA, SQIVND (reference sequence). Trimming at V came to 0 bases and at J to 3 bases, leaving 4 bases not matched to a gene. The CDR3 is 15 residues long. CDR3 in DNA: TGTGCCAGTAGTATAGAGGCCAGGGGGGACACTGAAGCTTTCTTT. Protein: CASSIEARGDTEAFF.

Only one count was recorded for this clone. This chain uses TRBV11-1 with TRBJ1-1; D call uncertain. Per germline, CDR1 SGHAT and CDR2 FQDESV (reference sequence). The CDR3 runs to 15 residues. V was cut by 3 bases and J by 4 bases, with 15 bases left in between. CDR3 amino acids: CASSLFSGLSTEAFF. The CDR3 bases are TGTGCCAGCAGCTTGTTTAGCGGACTGAGCACTGAAGCTTTCTTT.

The chain has TRBV15 and TRBJ2-3; 10 nucleotides agree with TRBD2. The CDR3 is 17 amino acids. Looked up from germline, CDR1 is LNHNV and CDR2 is YYDKDF (reference sequence). V shed 1 base and J 3 bases; nucleotides not matched to a gene: 7. The CDR3 sequence: CATSRALAGDGTDTQYF. The CDR3 coding sequence is TGTGCCACCAGCAGAGCGCTAGCGGGAGACGGGACAGATACGCAGTATTTT.

This clone was picked up a small number of times. The rearrangement links TRBV29-1 to TRBJ1-2; 8 nucleotides line up with TRBD1. The V gene end was trimmed by 8 bases and the J gene end by 3 bases; junction bases not matched to a gene: 2. Germline V lookup: CDR1 SQVTM, CDR2 ANQGSEA. This CDR3 comprises 11 residues. Written as DNA, the CDR3 is TGCAGCCTGGGACAGGACTATGGCTACACCTTC. Amino acids: CSLGQDYGYTF.

The J gene is TRBJ1-4, the V gene TRBV3-1 (or the pseudogene TRBV3-2); no reliable D call. This CDR3 is built from 14 residues. Trimming shortened V by 4 bases and J by 3 bases, and 9 bases separated the two germline ends. Germline assignment: CDR1 LGHDT and CDR2 YNNKEL (reference sequence). CDR3 region: CASSPTHPNEKLFF. The CDR3 coding sequence is TGTGCCAGCAGCCCCACACATCCTAATGAAAAACTGTTTTTT.

This chain connects TRBV29-1 to TRBJ2-5; D may be TRBD2 (6 bases). Trimming took 6 bases from V and 5 from J, leaving 13 bases between them. The CDR3 loop spans 12 amino acids. Germline V CDR1 and CDR2: SQVTM, ANQGSEA. This chain's CDR3 is CSVPGGTETQYF. The DNA of the CDR3 is TGCAGCGTCCCGGGCGGGACGGAGACCCAGTACTTC.